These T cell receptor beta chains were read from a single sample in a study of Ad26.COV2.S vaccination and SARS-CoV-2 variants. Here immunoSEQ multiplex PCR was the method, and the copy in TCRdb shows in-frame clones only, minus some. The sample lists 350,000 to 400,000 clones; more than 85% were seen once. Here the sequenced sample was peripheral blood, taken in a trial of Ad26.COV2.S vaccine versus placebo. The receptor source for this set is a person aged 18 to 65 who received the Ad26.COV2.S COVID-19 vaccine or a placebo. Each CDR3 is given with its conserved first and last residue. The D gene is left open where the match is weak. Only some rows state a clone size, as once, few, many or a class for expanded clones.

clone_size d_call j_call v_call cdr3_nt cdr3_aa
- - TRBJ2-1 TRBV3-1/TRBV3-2 TGTGCCAGCAGCCAAGGTTACGGTAGCTCCTACAATGAGCAGTTCTTC CASSQGYGSSYNEQFF
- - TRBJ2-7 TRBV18 TGTGCCAGCTCACCTGTCCAGGGACGAAACGAGCAGTACTTC CASSPVQGRNEQYF
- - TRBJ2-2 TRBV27 TGTGCCAGCAGGAGCTTCGGGACATCGAACACCGGGGAGCTGTTTTTT CASRSFGTSNTGELFF
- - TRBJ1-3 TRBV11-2 TGTGCCAGCAGCTTAGACCGCAGCTCTGGAAACACCATATATTTT CASSLDRSSGNTIYF
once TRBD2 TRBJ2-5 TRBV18 TGTGCCAGCTCACCACCGTCTAGCGGAGCACAAGAGACCCAGTACTTC CASSPPSSGAQETQYF
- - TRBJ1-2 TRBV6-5 TGTGCCAGCGGGGTAGGAGTGGGTGGCTACACCTTC CASGVGVGGYTF
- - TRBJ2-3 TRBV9 TGTGCCAGCAGCGTAGGGGTGGGCTATCCAGATACGCAGTATTTT CASSVGVGYPDTQYF
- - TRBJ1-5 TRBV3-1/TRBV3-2 TGTGCCAGCAGCCAAGACTTGGGACAGCCCCAGCATTTT CASSQDLGQPQHF
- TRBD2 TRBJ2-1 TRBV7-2 TGTGCCAGCAGCCCCCAGCGGGGGCCTTTGAATGAGCAGTTCTTC CASSPQRGPLNEQFF
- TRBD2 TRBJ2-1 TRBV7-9 TGTGCCAGCACCTCAAGCCCGGGGACTAGCTCCTACAATGAGCAGTTCTTC CASTSSPGTSSYNEQFF
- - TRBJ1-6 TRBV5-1 TGCGCCAGCAGCCTGACCCCTCAGGAGTATAATTCACCCCTCCACTTT CASSLTPQEYNSPLHF
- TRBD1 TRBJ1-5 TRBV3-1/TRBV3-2 TGTGCCAGCAGCCAAGGGGACAGGGGGTTCGGTCAGGCGCAGCCCCAGCATTTT CASSQGDRGFGQAQPQHF
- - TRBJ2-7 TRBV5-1 TGCGCCAGCAGGTGGAGCAGTTCCTACGAGCAGTACTTC CASRWSSSYEQYF
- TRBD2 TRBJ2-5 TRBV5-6 TGTGCCAGCAGCATAACCGGGACTAGCGGGCTACAAGAGACCCAGTACTTC CASSITGTSGLQETQYF
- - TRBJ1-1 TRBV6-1 TGTGCCAGCAGTGAAAGGGCGGTGGAGGGAACTGAAGCTTTCTTT CASSERAVEGTEAFF
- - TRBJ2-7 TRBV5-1 TGCGCCAGCAGCTCCGACCCGGGACACCCCTACGAGCAGTACTTC CASSSDPGHPYEQYF
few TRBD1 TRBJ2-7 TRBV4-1 TGCGCCAGCAGCCAATGGGACAGGAGCTACGAGCAGTACTTC CASSQWDRSYEQYF
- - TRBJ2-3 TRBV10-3 TGTGCCACCGGGGGATCGGCTGGGGGTTATACGCAGTATTTT CATGGSAGGYTQYF
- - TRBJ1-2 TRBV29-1 TGCAGCGTTGAAGTTGGGAGGAGCAGCTATGGCTACACCTTC CSVEVGRSSYGYTF
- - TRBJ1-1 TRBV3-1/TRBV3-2 TGTGCCAGCAGCCACCGGGAGAACACTGAAGCTTTCTTT CASSHRENTEAFF
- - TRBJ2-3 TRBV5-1 TGCGCCAGCATGGTCGGAAGTACAGATACGCAGTATTTT CASMVGSTDTQYF
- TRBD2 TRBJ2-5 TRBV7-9 TGTGCCAGCAGCTCCCCTGCGGGGGTAGAGACCCAGTACTTC CASSSPAGVETQYF
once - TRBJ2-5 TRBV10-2 TGCGCCAGCAGTGCGACTGGGAGGGAGACCCAGTACTTC CASSATGRETQYF
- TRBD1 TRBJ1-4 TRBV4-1 TGCGCCAGCAGCCATGGTTCTTACAGGGGGCGGAATAATGAAAAACTGTTTTTT CASSHGSYRGRNNEKLFF
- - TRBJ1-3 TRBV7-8 TGTGCCAGCAGCTTCGCAAACCCGAGATGGGGTGACACCATATATTTT CASSFANPRWGDTIYF
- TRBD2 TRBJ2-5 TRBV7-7 TGTGCTAGCAGTACGGGTGGCGGGGGGCAAGAGACCCAGTACTTC CASSTGGGGQETQYF
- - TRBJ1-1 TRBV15 TGTGCCACCAGCAGTCGGGACATAGGCATCACTGAAGCTTTCTTT CATSSRDIGITEAFF
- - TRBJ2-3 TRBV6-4 TGTGCCAGCAGTGACGAGGTCACAGATACGCAGTATTTT CASSDEVTDTQYF
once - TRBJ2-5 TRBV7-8 TGTGCCAGCAGCTTAGTTTCCAGGCAGGAGACCCAGTACTTC CASSLVSRQETQYF
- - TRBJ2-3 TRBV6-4 TGTGCCAGCAGTGACTCGAAGCTGCTCGCCTTTATAGATACGCAGTATTTT CASSDSKLLAFIDTQYF
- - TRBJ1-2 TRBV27 TGTGCCAGCAGTCCCCGGGGCAGCCCCGTCTATGGCTACACCTTC CASSPRGSPVYGYTF
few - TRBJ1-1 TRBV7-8 TGTGCCAGCAGCTTAGGATCGACGGCGAACACTGAAGCTTTCTTT CASSLGSTANTEAFF
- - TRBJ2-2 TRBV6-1 TGTGCCAGCAGTGAAAGCCTTTTGAACACCGGGGAGCTGTTTTTT CASSESLLNTGELFF
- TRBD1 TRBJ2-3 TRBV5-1 TGCGCCAGCAGCTTGGGGACAGGGAGCCGCACAGATACGCAGTATTTT CASSLGTGSRTDTQYF
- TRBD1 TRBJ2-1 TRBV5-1 TGCGCCAGCAGCCCCAGGACAGGGGGGCCGGATGAGCAGTTCTTC CASSPRTGGPDEQFF
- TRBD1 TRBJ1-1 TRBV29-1 TGCAGCGTCGCTTGGACAGGGGGTAGGACTGAAGCTTTCTTT CSVAWTGGRTEAFF
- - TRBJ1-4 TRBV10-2 TGCGCCAGCAGTGATCCCTCACCGGGACCGTCTAATGAAAAACTGTTTTTT CASSDPSPGPSNEKLFF
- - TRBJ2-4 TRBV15 TGTGCCACCAGCAGAGATGGTACTATCAGAGGGGCAAACATTCAGTACTTC CATSRDGTIRGANIQYF
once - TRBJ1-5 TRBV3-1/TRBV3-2 TGTGCCAGCAGCCAAGGCGGGGGACCCCAGCATTTT CASSQGGGPQHF
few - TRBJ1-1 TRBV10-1 TGCGCCAGCAGTGACTGGGGATTTGAAGCTTTCTTT CASSDWGFEAFF